The 25 T cell receptor beta chains given below trace back to one sample, sequenced in a study of vaccination and CD4 T cells after COVID-19. No cognate antigen is known for these TCRs. As for time point: late sampling 161 to 241 days after vaccination in three convalescent patients. The treatment was: roughly 10-day PBMC culture with coronavirus spike peptide pools or control peptides (ViraFEST assay). An Oncomine TCR Beta short-read assay was used to sequence the DNA from cultured CD4+ T cells. TCRdb fed the PCR reads into MiXCR, producing one record per CDR3 protein. The repertoire includes nearly 25,000 distinct CDR3 sequences, approximately 28% of them detected once, and roughly 3% sits in the top ten. The sequencing here drew on CD4+ T cells from blood, cultured in vitro, taken about 7 months after SARS-CoV-2 vaccination. The receptors stem from a human donor who had recovered from COVID-19.

This clonotype was recorded a few times. V usage is TRBV7-9 and J usage is TRBJ2-5, with TRBD1 matching over 8 bases. The CDR3 sequence is 14 residues long. V shed 7 bases and J 4 bases; nucleotides not matched to a gene: 8. Per germline, CDR1 SEHNR and CDR2 FQNEAQ (reference sequence). In DNA, the CDR3 is TGTGCCAGCACGCCGCGCAGGGGGCGAGAGACCCAGTACTTC. This translates into CASTPRRGRETQYF.

This chain connects TRBV6-1 to TRBJ2-3, with D unresolved. CDR1 and CDR2 from the germline V gene are MNHNS and SASEGT. Trimming cost V 5 bases and J 3 bases, with 15 bases left between them. This CDR3 is built from 15 residues. The CDR3: CASSNPGRGTDTQYF. DNA of the CDR3: TGTGCCAGCAGTAACCCTGGGCGCGGAACAGATACGCAGTATTTT.

This chain links TRBV28 with TRBJ1-5; D ambiguous. The CDR3 runs 15 residues. Per the germline V gene, CDR1 is MDHEN and CDR2 is SYDVKM. The V end lost 7 bases, the J end lost 3 bases, and 16 bases lay between the germline ends. The CDR3 DNA is TGTGCCAGCATCCAAGACAATTTATCCAATCAGCCCCAGCATTTT. Amino acid sequence: CASIQDNLSNQPQHF.

This clonotype was seen just once. The CDR3 sequence: CASSQGLAPSSYNEQFF. CDR3 sequence (DNA): TGCGCCAGCAGCCAGGGACTAGCGCCGAGCTCCTACAATGAGCAGTTCTTC. The chain recombines TRBV4-1 with TRBJ2-1, with TRBD2 matching over 10 bases. Looked up from germline, CDR1 is MGHRA and CDR2 is YSYEKL. This CDR3 comprises 17 residues. Trimming took 3 bases from V and 0 from J; bases not matched to a gene: 5.

The rearrangement links TRBV10-3 to TRBJ1-5; tentative D call: TRBD1 (5 bases). Germline lookup yields CDR1 ENHRY and CDR2 SYGVKD. This CDR3 has 15 residues. The V end lost 0 bases, the J end lost 1 base, and 7 bases lay between the germline ends. The CDR3 DNA sequence: TGTGCCATCAGTGAGTCGCCAGGGAGCAATCAGCCCCAGCATTTT. It yields the protein CAISESPGSNQPQHF.

A few counts support this clonotype. The rearrangement uses TRBV18 and TRBJ2-7; 8 nucleotides agree with TRBD1. From germline, CDR1 is KGHSH and CDR2 LQKENI. The trim removed 5 bases at V and 2 bases at J, leaving 14 bases unmatched. This CDR3 has 17 residues. CDR3 DNA sequence: TGTGCCAGCTCATTACGGGGTGGGACAGGTAGCCCCTACGAGCAGTACTTC. The encoded protein is CASSLRGGTGSPYEQYF.

This clonotype has just a few counts. The chain employs TRBV7-9 and TRBJ2-5; D is tentatively TRBD1 or TRBD2 (5 bases each). Trimming left V 5 bases short and J 3 bases short, with 10 bases between. The CDR3 loop spans 13 amino acids. Germline V lookup: CDR1 SEHNR, CDR2 FQNEAQ (reference sequence). DNA for the CDR3: TGTGCCAGCAGCCCACTGGGGGAAGAGACCCAGTACTTC. This encodes CASSPLGEETQYF.

This clonotype was detected only a few times. The genes are TRBV15 and TRBJ2-6; D gene ambiguous. This CDR3 comprises 16 residues. Germline-derived CDR1 and CDR2 are LNHNV and YYDKDF (reference sequence). V gave up 0 bases and J gave up 0 bases, with 6 bases separating them. The CDR3 region is CATSRDRASGANVLTF. In DNA, the CDR3 is TGTGCCACCAGCAGAGATCGCGCCTCTGGGGCCAACGTCCTGACTTTC.

This clonotype was observed a few times. This sequence joins TRBV19 and TRBJ1-5, with D hard to call. V lost 9 bases and J lost 1, with 13 bases in between. The CDR3 spans 14 residues. Per germline, CDR1 LNHDA and CDR2 SQIVND (reference sequence). CDR3 sequence: CASKGRWSNQPQHF. CDR3 bases: TGTGCCAGCAAAGGGCGCTGGAGCAATCAGCCCCAGCATTTT. The variable domain in full, completed from reference TRBV19 and TRBJ1-5, reads DGGITQSPKYLFRKEGQNVTLSCEQNLNHDAMYWYRQDPGQGLRLIYYSQIVNDFQKGDIAEGYSVSREKKESFPLTVTSAQKNPTAFYLCASKGRWSNQPQHFGDGTRLSIL.

The chain joins TRBV20-1 to TRBJ2-7, with TRBD2 identical over 9 bases. CDR1 and CDR2 (germline): DFQATT, SNEGSKA (reference sequence). The CDR3 sequence is 16 residues long. J gave up 3 bases and V 1 base, and 10 bases lay outside the gene matches. The CDR3 region is CSARAPALAGFYEQYF. CDR3 nucleotide sequence: TGCAGTGCTAGAGCCCCGGCCCTAGCGGGATTCTACGAGCAGTACTTC.

This CDR3 is CASSPAGGETQYF. The CDR3, as DNA: TGTGCCAGCTCACCGGCAGGCGGAGAGACCCAGTACTTC. The rearrangement uses TRBV18 and TRBJ2-5; D is unclear. This CDR3 region has 13 residues. In germline, CDR1 is KGHSH, CDR2 LQKENI. Trimming stripped 3 bases from V and 4 bases from J, with 9 bases between. Full variable domain (outside the CDR3, taken from reference TRBV18 and TRBJ2-5): NAGVMQNPRHLVRRRGQEARLRCSPMKGHSHVYWYRQLPEEGLKFMVYLQKENIIDESGMPKERFSAEFPKEGPSILRIQQVVRGDSAAYFCASSPAGGETQYFGPGTRLLVL.

V usage is TRBV7-3 and J usage is TRBJ2-3; D gene ambiguous. Germline CDR1 reads SGHTA; CDR2 reads FQGTGA. The CDR3 contains 13 residues. V was cut by 2 bases and J by 0 bases, with 3 bases left in between. Here the CDR3 reads CASSLSSTDTQYF. The CDR3 DNA is TGTGCCAGCAGCTTATCAAGCACAGATACGCAGTATTTT.

This clonotype has a handful of counts. Written as DNA, the CDR3 is TGCAGTGCTAGAAACAGGGAAAGGAAAGAGCAGTACTTC. Protein: CSARNRERKEQYF. V is TRBV20-1 and J is TRBJ2-7, with D possibly TRBD1 on 6 matching bases. The CDR3 covers 13 residues. V lost 2 bases and J 7 bases, leaving 15 bases between the germline ends. CDR1 is DFQATT, CDR2 SNEGSKA, per germline (reference sequence).

The chain uses TRBV6-1 and TRBJ2-7; 11 bases are a match to TRBD2. CDR3 size: 14 residues. Germline assignment: CDR1 MNHNS and CDR2 SASEGT. J gave up 7 bases and V 1 base, and 3 bases lay outside the gene matches. CDR3 in amino acids: CASSEVVAGGEQYF. DNA of the CDR3: TGTGCCAGCAGTGAAGTAGTAGCGGGAGGGGAGCAGTACTTC.

This clonotype was seen a handful of times. The V and J genes are TRBV7-9 and TRBJ1-1; a weak D match, TRBD1 (5 bases). Per the germline V gene, CDR1 is SEHNR and CDR2 is FQNEAQ (reference sequence). The CDR3 sequence is 15 residues long. V was pared by 1 base and J by 8 bases, with 17 bases between. DNA of the CDR3: TGTGCCAGCAGCTTAGGGCCGGGGCGAGGGGCCGAAGCTTTCTTT. Translated, it gives CASSLGPGRGAEAFF.

There are a few counts of this clonotype. The chain carries TRBV20-1 and TRBJ1-1; D is ambiguous. V shed 1 base and J shed 3 bases, with 3 bases lying between them. This CDR3 has 11 residues. Germline V gene lookup returns CDR1 DFQATT and CDR2 SNEGSKA (reference sequence). For the CDR3, the DNA is TGCAGTGCTAGAGTCGACACTGAAGCTTTCTTT. Translating it yields CSARVDTEAFF.

By its share, this clonotype is medium-sized. V usage is TRBV7-2 and J usage is TRBJ2-5, with 9 bases lining up with TRBD2. The CDR3 contains 19 residues. V lost 0 bases and J lost 0; bases outside the gene matches: 11. Germline assignment: CDR1 SGHTA and CDR2 FQGNSA. In nucleotides, the CDR3 is TGTGCCAGCAGCTTAGCTAGAAGTTTAGCGGGGGCGTACCAAGAGACCCAGTACTTC. The encoded protein is CASSLARSLAGAYQETQYF. Looking up the rest from reference TRBV7-2 and TRBJ2-5 gives the full variable domain: GAGVSQSPSNKVTEKGKDVELRCDPISGHTALYWYRQSLGQGLEFLIYFQGNSAPDKSGLPSDRFSAERTGGSVSTLTIQRTQQEDSAVYLCASSLARSLAGAYQETQYFGPGTRLLVL.

This clonotype was counted ten times or more. V gene TRBV7-9 combines with J gene TRBJ2-5; no reliable D call. This CDR3 contains 10 residues. Trimming pared 3 bases from V and 5 bases from J, leaving 1 base between. In germline, CDR1 is SEHNR, CDR2 FQNEAQ (reference sequence). The CDR3 loop is CASSFETQYF. CDR3 sequence (DNA): TGTGCCAGCAGCTTCGAGACCCAGTACTTC.

The chain is built from TRBV7-7 and TRBJ2-3; D is undetermined. The CDR3 length is 15 residues. Germline V CDR1 and CDR2: SSHAT, FNYEAQ (reference sequence). Deletions cut 6 bases from V and 3 bases from J, with 16 bases between. CDR3 DNA: TGTGCCAGCAGTTCCCCGGATGATTTTACAGATACGCAGTATTTT. The encoded protein is CASSSPDDFTDTQYF.

In its sample, this clonotype was seen a few times. The V call is TRBV20-1, the J call TRBJ1-5; D not certain. From germline, CDR1 is DFQATT and CDR2 SNEGSKA (reference sequence). This CDR3 is built from 13 residues. V was shortened by 0 bases and J by 0 bases, with 3 bases between the two germline ends. The CDR3 DNA reads TGCAGTGCTAGAGAATTTAGCAATCAGCCCCAGCATTTT. It translates to CSAREFSNQPQHF.

A few counts support this clonotype. The CDR3 spells CASSPRWREVSYEQYF. CDR3 sequence (DNA): TGTGCCAGCAGTCCTCGTTGGAGGGAAGTATCCTACGAGCAGTACTTC. The chain uses TRBV6-1 and TRBJ2-7, with a tentative D call TRBD2 (6 bases). V lost 5 bases, J lost 1 base, and 18 bases lay in between. CDR3 length: 16 residues. CDR1 is MNHNS, CDR2 SASEGT, per germline.

The chain joins TRBV4-1 to TRBJ2-5, with 8 bases aligning to TRBD2. V lost 1 base and J lost 5; bases outside the gene matches: 15. This CDR3 region has 18 residues. Germline CDR1 and CDR2: MGHRA and YSYEKL. CDR3 loop: CASSQAGVGRAFRETQYF. The CDR3 nucleotides are TGCGCCAGCAGCCAAGCAGGGGTCGGGAGGGCGTTTAGGGAGACCCAGTACTTC.

The V and J genes are TRBV28 and TRBJ2-5, with TRBD2 matching over 10 bases. Germline CDR1 reads MDHEN; CDR2 reads SYDVKM. The CDR3 runs 15 residues. V shed 6 bases, J shed 5 bases, and the junction held 9 bases outside the gene matches. The CDR3 region is CASRRTSGGGETQYF. The DNA of the CDR3 is TGTGCCAGCAGAAGGACTAGCGGAGGGGGGGAGACCCAGTACTTC. Combining the CDR3 with reference TRBV28 and TRBJ2-5 gives the whole variable domain DVKVTQSSRYLVKRTGEKVFLECVQDMDHENMFWYRQDPGLGLRLIYFSYDVKMKEKGDIPEGYSVSREKKERFSLILESASTNQTSMYLCASRRTSGGGETQYFGPGTRLLVL.

This clonotype qualifies as medium-sized. V usage is TRBV20-1 and J usage is TRBJ2-5; the D is unclear. This CDR3 is 10 amino acids long. Trimming shortened V by 6 bases and J by 3 bases, and 5 bases separated the two germline ends. Germline-derived CDR1 and CDR2 are DFQATT and SNEGSKA (reference sequence). CDR3 sequence: CSASKETQYF. The CDR3 DNA is TGCAGTGCGTCGAAAGAGACCCAGTACTTC.

The chain combines TRBV4-1 with TRBJ2-1; TRBD1 agrees at 8 bases. Losses at the gene ends were 5 bases for V and 9 bases for J; bases not matched to a gene: 6. Germline assignment: CDR1 MGHRA and CDR2 YSYEKL. The length of the CDR3 is 13 residues. CDR3 protein: CASSVPQGVEQFF. In DNA form, the CDR3 reads TGCGCCAGCAGCGTACCACAGGGGGTTGAGCAGTTCTTC.